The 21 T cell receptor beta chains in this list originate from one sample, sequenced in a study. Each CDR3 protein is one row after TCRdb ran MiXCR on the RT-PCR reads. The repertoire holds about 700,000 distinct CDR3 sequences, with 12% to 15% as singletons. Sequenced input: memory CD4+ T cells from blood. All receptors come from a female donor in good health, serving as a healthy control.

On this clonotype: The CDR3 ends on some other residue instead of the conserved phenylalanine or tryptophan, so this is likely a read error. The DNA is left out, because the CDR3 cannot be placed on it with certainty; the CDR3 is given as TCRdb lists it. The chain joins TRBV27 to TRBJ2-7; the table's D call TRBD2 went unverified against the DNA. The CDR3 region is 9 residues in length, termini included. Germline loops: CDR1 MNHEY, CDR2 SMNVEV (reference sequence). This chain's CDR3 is CASSLERTS.

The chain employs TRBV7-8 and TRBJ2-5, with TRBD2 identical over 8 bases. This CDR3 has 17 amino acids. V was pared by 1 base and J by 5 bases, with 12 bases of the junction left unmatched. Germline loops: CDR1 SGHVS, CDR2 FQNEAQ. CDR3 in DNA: TGTGCCAGCAGCTTAGGCCTCTCGTCGGGGGGGCCTGAGACCCAGTACTTC. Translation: CASSLGLSSGGPETQYF.

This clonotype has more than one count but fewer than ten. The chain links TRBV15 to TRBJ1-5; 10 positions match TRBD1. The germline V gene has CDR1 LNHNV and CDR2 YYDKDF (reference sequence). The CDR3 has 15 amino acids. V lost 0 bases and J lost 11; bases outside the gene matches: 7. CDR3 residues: CATSRDRQGAEAQHF. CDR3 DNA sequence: TGTGCCACCAGCAGAGACCGACAGGGGGCAGAAGCCCAGCATTTT.

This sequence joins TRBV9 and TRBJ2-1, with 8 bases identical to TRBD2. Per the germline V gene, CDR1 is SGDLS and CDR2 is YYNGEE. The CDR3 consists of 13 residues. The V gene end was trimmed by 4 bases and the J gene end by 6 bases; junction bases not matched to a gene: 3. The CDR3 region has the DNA TGTGCCAGCAGCTTAGCGGGGTCCAATGAGCAGTTCTTC. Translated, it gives CASSLAGSNEQFF.

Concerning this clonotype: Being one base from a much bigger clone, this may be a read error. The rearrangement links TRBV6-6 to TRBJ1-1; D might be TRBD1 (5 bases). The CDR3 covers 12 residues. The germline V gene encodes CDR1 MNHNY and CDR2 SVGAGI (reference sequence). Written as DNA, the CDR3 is TGTGCCAGCAGTCCAGGGAACACTAAAGCTTTCTTT. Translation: CASSPGNTKAFF.

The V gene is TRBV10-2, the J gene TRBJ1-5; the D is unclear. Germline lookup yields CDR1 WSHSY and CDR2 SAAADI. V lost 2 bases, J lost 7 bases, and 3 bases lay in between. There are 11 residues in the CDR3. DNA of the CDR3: TGCGCCAGCAGTGAGATACAGCCCCAGCATTTT. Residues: CASSEIQPQHF.

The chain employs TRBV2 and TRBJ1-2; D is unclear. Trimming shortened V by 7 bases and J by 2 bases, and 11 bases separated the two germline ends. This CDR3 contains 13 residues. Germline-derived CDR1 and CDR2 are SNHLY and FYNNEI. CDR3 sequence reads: CASIPAENYGYTF. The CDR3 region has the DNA TGTGCCAGCATCCCGGCAGAGAACTATGGCTACACCTTC.

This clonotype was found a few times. CDR3 nucleotides: TGTGCCAGCCGATTCCAAACCGCCCTTGGGACAGGAGATCAGCCCCAGCATTTT. This gives the protein CASRFQTALGTGDQPQHF. The rearrangement links TRBV6-2 or TRBV6-3 to TRBJ1-5; 8 bases map to TRBD1. Germline loops: CDR1 MNHEY, CDR2 SVGEGT. The CDR3 spans 18 residues. Trimming cost V 8 bases and J 5 bases; bases outside gene matches: 20.

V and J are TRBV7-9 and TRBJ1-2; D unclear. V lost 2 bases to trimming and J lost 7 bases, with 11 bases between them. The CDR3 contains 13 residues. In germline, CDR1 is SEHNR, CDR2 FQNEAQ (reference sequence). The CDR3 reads CASSLSLAGGYTF. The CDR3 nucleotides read TGTGCCAGCAGCTTAAGTTTGGCGGGTGGCTACACCTTC.

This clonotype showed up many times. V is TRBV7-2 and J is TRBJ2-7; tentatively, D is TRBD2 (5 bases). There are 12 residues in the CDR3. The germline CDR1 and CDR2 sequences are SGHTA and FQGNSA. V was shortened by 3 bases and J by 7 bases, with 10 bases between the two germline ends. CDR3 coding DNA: TGTGCCAGCAGCTTGGACTCCGGGGAGCAGTACTTC. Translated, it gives CASSLDSGEQYF. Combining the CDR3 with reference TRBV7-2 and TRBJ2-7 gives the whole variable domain GAGVSQSPSNKVTEKGKDVELRCDPISGHTALYWYRQSLGQGLEFLIYFQGNSAPDKSGLPSDRFSAERTGGSVSTLTIQRTQQEDSAVYLCASSLDSGEQYFGPGTRLTVT.

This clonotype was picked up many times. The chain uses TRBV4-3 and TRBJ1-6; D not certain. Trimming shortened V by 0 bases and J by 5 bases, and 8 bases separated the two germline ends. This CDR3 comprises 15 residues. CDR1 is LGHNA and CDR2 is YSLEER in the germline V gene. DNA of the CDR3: TGCGCCAGCAGCCAAGAAGAGAGGGATAATTCACCCCTCCACTTT. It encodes CASSQEERDNSPLHF.

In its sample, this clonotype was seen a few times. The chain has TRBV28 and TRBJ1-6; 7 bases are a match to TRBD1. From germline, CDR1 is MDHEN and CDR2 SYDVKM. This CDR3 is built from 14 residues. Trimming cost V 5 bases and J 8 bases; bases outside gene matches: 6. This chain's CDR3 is CASSGTGAYSPLHF. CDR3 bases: TGTGCCAGCAGTGGTACAGGGGCGTATTCACCCCTCCACTTT.

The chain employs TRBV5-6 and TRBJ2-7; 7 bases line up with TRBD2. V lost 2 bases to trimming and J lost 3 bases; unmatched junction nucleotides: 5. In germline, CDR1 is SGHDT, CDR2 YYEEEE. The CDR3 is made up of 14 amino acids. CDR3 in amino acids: CASSLRTSDYEQYF. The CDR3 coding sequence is TGTGCCAGCAGCTTACGTACTAGCGACTACGAGCAGTACTTC.

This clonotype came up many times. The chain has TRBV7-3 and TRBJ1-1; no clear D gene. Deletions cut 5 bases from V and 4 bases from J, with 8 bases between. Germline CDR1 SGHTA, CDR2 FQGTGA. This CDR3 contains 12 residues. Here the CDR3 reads CASSTYRTEAFF. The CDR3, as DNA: TGTGCCAGCAGCACGTACCGCACTGAAGCTTTCTTT. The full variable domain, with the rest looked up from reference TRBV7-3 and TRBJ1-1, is GAGVSQTPSNKVTEKGKYVELRCDPISGHTALYWYRQSLGQGPEFLIYFQGTGAADDSGLPNDRFFAVRPEGSVSTLKIQRTERGDSAVYLCASSTYRTEAFFGQGTRLTVV.

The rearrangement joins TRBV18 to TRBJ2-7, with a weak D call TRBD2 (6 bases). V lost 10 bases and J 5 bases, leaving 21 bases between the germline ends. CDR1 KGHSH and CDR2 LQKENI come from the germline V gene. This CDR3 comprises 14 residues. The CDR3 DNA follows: TGTGCCACCAAACCCCTCCAGGGAGGAAACGAGCAGTACTTC. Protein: CATKPLQGGNEQYF.

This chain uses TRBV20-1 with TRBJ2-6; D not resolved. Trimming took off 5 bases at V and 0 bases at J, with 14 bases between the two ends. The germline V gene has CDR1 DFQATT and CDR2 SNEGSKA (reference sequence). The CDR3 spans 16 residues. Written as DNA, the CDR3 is TGCAGTGCTGGGGAATTCCAGAACTCTGGGGCCAACGTCCTGACTTTC. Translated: CSAGEFQNSGANVLTF.

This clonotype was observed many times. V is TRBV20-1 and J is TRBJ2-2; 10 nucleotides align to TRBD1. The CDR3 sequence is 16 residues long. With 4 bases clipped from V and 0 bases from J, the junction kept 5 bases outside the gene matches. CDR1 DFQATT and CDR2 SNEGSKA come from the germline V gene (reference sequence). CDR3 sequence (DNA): TGCAGTGCTACCCGGACAGGGGGAACGAACACCGGGGAGCTGTTTTTT. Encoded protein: CSATRTGGTNTGELFF.

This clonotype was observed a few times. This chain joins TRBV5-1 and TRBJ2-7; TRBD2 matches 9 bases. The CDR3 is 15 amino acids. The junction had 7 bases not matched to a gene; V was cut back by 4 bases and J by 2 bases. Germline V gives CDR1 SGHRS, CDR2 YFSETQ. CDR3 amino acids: CASSQGLAVPYEQYF. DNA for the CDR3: TGCGCCAGCAGCCAGGGACTAGCTGTTCCCTACGAGCAGTACTTC.

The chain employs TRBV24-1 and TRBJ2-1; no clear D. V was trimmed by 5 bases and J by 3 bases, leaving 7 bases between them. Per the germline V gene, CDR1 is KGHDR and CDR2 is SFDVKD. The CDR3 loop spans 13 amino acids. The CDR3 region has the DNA TGTGCCACCAGTGCTATTGACTACAATGAGCAGTTCTTC. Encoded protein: CATSAIDYNEQFF.

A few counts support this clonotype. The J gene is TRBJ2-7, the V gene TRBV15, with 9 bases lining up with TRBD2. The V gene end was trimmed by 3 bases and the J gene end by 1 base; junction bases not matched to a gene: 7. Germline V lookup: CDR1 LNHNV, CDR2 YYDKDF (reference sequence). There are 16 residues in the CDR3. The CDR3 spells CATSSLGSGSSYEQYF. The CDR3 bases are TGTGCCACCAGCAGTCTGGGTAGCGGGAGTTCCTACGAGCAGTACTTC.

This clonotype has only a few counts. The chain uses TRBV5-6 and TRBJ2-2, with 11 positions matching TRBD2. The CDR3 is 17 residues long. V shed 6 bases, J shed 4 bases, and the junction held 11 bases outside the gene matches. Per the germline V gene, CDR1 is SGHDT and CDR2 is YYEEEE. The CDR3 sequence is CASTLQGLAAFTGELFF. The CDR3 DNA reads TGTGCCAGCACCCTGCAGGGACTAGCGGCTTTCACCGGGGAGCTGTTTTTT.